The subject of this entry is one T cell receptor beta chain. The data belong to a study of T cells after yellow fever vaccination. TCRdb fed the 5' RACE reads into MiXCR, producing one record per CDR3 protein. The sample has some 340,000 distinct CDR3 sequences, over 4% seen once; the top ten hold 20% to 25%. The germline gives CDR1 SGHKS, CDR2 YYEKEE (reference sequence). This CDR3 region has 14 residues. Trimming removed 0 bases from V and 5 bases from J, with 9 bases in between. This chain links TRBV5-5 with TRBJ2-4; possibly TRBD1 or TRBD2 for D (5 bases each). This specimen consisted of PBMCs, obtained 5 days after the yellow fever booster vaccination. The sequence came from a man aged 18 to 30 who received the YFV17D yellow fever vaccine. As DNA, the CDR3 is TGTGCCAGCAGCTTGGACGGGGACGAAAACATTCAGTACTTC. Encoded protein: CASSLDGDENIQYF.